One sample yielded the 27 T cell receptor beta chains listed below, sequenced in a study of Tregs in tolerant kidney transplant recipients. Profiling relied on immunoSEQ multiplex PCR, and the TCRdb table lists in-frame clones only, not all of them. The sample includes roughly 45,000 clones, about 90% seen only once; the top ten take 0.55% to 0.75%. Sequencing was carried out using Tregs from blood. Every receptor here comes from a human donor in good health.

The chain combines TRBV2 with TRBJ2-6; D remains ambiguous. The V end was cut by 6 bases, the J end by 3 bases, with 6 bases between. This CDR3 has 13 residues. CDR1 is SNHLY and CDR2 is FYNNEI in the germline V gene. As DNA, the CDR3 is TGTGCCAGCAGCAACTTTGGGGCCAACGTCCTGACTTTC. This gives the protein CASSNFGANVLTF.

This chain joins TRBV7-2 and TRBJ1-2; D is undetermined. The ends were cut back, 0 bases at V and 1 base at J, with 0 bases in the middle. The germline V gene encodes CDR1 SGHTA and CDR2 FQGNSA. There are 12 residues in the CDR3. The CDR3 coding sequence is TGTGCCAGCAGCTTAGCTAACTATGGCTACACCTTC. It codes for CASSLANYGYTF.

J is TRBJ2-7 and V is TRBV6-5; 12 bases are a match to TRBD2. The CDR3 sequence is 15 residues long. The ends lost 4 bases at V and 1 base at J; junction bases unmatched: 2. In germline, CDR1 is MNHEY, CDR2 SVGAGI. CDR3 coding DNA: TGTGCCAGCAGTTTGCTAGCGGGAGGGTCCTACGAGCAGTACTTC. Translation gives CASSLLAGGSYEQYF.

The rearrangement joins TRBV9 to TRBJ2-1; 9 bases line up with TRBD1. The CDR3 covers 16 residues. With V trimmed by 0 bases and J by 4 bases, 5 bases remained unmatched. Germline CDR1 reads SGDLS; CDR2 reads YYNGEE. The CDR3 nucleotides read TGTGCCAGCAGCGTAGGCGGGACAGGGCTTTACAATGAGCAGTTCTTC. Its protein is CASSVGGTGLYNEQFF.

The V call is TRBV5-6, the J call TRBJ2-7; TRBD2 is a possible D gene (7 bases). CDR1 is SGHDT, CDR2 YYEEEE, per germline. Trimming shortened V by 6 bases and J by 4 bases, and 17 bases separated the two germline ends. The CDR3 is 14 amino acids. CDR3: CASMPRGAHYEQYF. The CDR3 DNA reads as TGTGCCAGCATGCCCCGGGGGGCGCATTACGAGCAGTACTTC.

The V call is TRBV7-9, the J call TRBJ2-7, with D possibly matching TRBD2 (6 bases). Germline loops: CDR1 SEHNR, CDR2 FQNEAQ (reference sequence). The CDR3 runs to 14 residues. Trimming pared 1 base from V and 6 bases from J, leaving 13 bases between. CDR3 residues: CASSLGLVESEQYF. The CDR3 DNA is TGTGCCAGCAGCTTAGGACTAGTAGAGAGCGAGCAGTACTTC. Full variable domain (missing parts from reference TRBV7-9 and TRBJ2-7): DTGVSQNPRHKITKRGQNVTFRCDPISEHNRLYWYRQTLGQGPEFLTYFQNEAQLEKSRLLSDRFSAERPKGSFSTLEIQRTEQGDSAMYLCASSLGLVESEQYFGPGTRLTVT.

The table lists this clone with a count of one. The gene calls are TRBV27 and TRBJ2-3; D uncertain. V gave up 3 bases and J gave up 4 bases, with 5 bases separating them. The CDR3 contains 12 residues. In germline, CDR1 is MNHEY, CDR2 SMNVEV (reference sequence). The CDR3 is CASSFHADTQYF. The CDR3 DNA sequence: TGTGCCAGCAGTTTTCATGCAGATACGCAGTATTTT.

The table lists this clone with a count of one. The chain has TRBV4-1 and TRBJ2-7, with D hard to call. V was clipped by 8 bases and J by 3 bases, with 14 bases between them. The CDR3 has 13 residues. Germline V gene lookup returns CDR1 MGHRA and CDR2 YSYEKL. CDR3 sequence (DNA): TGCGCCAGCGCCAGGCATTCCGACTACGAGCAGTACTTC. It is translated as CASARHSDYEQYF.

The V and J genes are TRBV7-9 and TRBJ2-7, with 11 bases lining up with TRBD2. In germline, CDR1 is SEHNR, CDR2 FQNEAQ (reference sequence). The CDR3 spans 16 residues. The V segment lost 1 base and the J segment 6 bases; nucleotides outside the gene matches: 8. In DNA form, the CDR3 reads TGTGCCAGCAGCTTAGGATTAGGGCTAGCGGGAGGCGAGCAGTACTTC. Its translation: CASSLGLGLAGGEQYF. The whole variable domain, filled in from reference TRBV7-9 and TRBJ2-7, reads DTGVSQNPRHKITKRGQNVTFRCDPISEHNRLYWYRQTLGQGPEFLTYFQNEAQLEKSRLLSDRFSAERPKGSFSTLEIQRTEQGDSAMYLCASSLGLGLAGGEQYFGPGTRLTVT.

V and J are TRBV2 and TRBJ2-2; D gene uncertain. V shed 4 bases and J shed 6 bases, with 3 bases lying between them. This CDR3 has 11 amino acids. The germline V gene has CDR1 SNHLY and CDR2 FYNNEI. CDR3 nucleotides: TGTGCCAGCAGTGGGGCCGGGGAGCTGTTTTTT. The encoded protein is CASSGAGELFF.

This chain joins TRBV21-1 and TRBJ2-7; the DNA was not used to check the table's D call, TRBD1. TRBV21-1 has pseudogene status. The CDR3 covers 15 residues. In nucleotides, the CDR3 is TGTGCCAGCAGAGCGGGACAGGGGACTTTCTACGAGCAGTACTTC. It translates to CASRAGQGTFYEQYF.

With respect to this clone: Distinct nucleotide sequences in the sample also encode this CDR3. This chain connects TRBV18 to TRBJ2-3, with D possibly TRBD2 on 6 matching bases. There are 14 residues in the CDR3. CDR1 and CDR2 (germline): KGHSH, LQKENI. V was pared by 6 bases and J by 5 bases, with 15 bases between. CDR3 amino acids: CASSPSVLGDTQYF. In DNA form, the CDR3 reads TGTGCCAGCTCCCCTAGCGTTTTAGGAGATACGCAGTATTTT.

CDR3 sequence reads: CASSIERSNQPQHF. CDR3 bases: TGTGCCAGTAGTATAGAACGTAGCAATCAGCCCCAGCATTTT. The chain links TRBV19 to TRBJ1-5; no clear D. CDR1 is LNHDA, CDR2 SQIVND, per germline (reference sequence). V dropped 0 bases and J dropped 0 bases, with 3 bases sitting between them. CDR3 size: 14 residues.

The CDR3 protein is CASSPQNAYYGYTF. CDR3 bases: TGTGCCAGCAGCCCACAGAATGCTTACTATGGCTACACCTTC. The V gene is TRBV9, the J gene TRBJ1-2; D is undetermined. Germline CDR1 is SGDLS and CDR2 is YYNGEE. The CDR3 length is 14 residues. V dropped 4 bases and J dropped 3 bases, with 13 bases sitting between them. The variable domain in full, completed from reference TRBV9 and TRBJ1-2, reads DSGVTQTPKHLITATGQRVTLRCSPRSGDLSVYWYQQSLDQGLQFLIQYYNGEERAKGNILERFSAQQFPDLHSELNLSSLELGDSALYFCASSPQNAYYGYTFGSGTRLTVV.

CDR3 in DNA: TGCGCCAGCAGCCTCCTTTGGGGGAGAGGGCCAGATACGCAGTATTTT. Encoded protein: CASSLLWGRGPDTQYF. The chain recombines TRBV5-1 with TRBJ2-3; D might be TRBD1 or TRBD2, each matching 5 bases. Per the germline V gene, CDR1 is SGHRS and CDR2 is YFSETQ. The CDR3 totals 16 residues. The germline V and J ends were trimmed by 4 bases and 4 bases, with 19 bases remaining between them. Full variable domain (rest looked up from reference TRBV5-1 and TRBJ2-3): KAGVTQTPRYLIKTRGQQVTLSCSPISGHRSVSWYQQTPGQGLQFLFEYFSETQRNKGNFPGRFSGRQFSNSRSEMNVSTLELGDSALYLCASSLLWGRGPDTQYFGPGTRLTVL.

V and J are TRBV27 and TRBJ1-3, with unresolved D. The V end was cut by 8 bases, the J end by 4 bases, with 18 bases between. The CDR3 has 15 residues. Per the germline V gene, CDR1 is MNHEY and CDR2 is SMNVEV (reference sequence). The CDR3 nucleotides read TGTGCCAGCCCCTTGCGGGTAACGAGAGGAAACACCATATATTTT. Amino acids: CASPLRVTRGNTIYF.

This clone was recorded only once. The genes are TRBV11-2 and TRBJ2-3, with 13 bases identical to TRBD2. The CDR3 runs 15 residues. From germline, CDR1 is SGHAT and CDR2 FQNNGV. V was clipped by 3 bases and J by 6 bases; unmatched bases: 3. The CDR3 is CASSFELAGGDTQYF. The DNA for the CDR3 is TGTGCCAGCAGCTTTGAACTAGCGGGAGGGGATACGCAGTATTTT.

The chain links TRBV11-2 to TRBJ1-2; D remains unclear. The CDR3 length is 15 residues. V was clipped by 2 bases and J by 0 bases, with 10 bases between them. Germline assignment: CDR1 SGHAT and CDR2 FQNNGV. The CDR3 is CASSLSLEANYGYTF. The CDR3 region has the DNA TGTGCCAGCAGCTTATCACTCGAGGCTAACTATGGCTACACCTTC.

V and J are TRBV19 and TRBJ2-3, with a weak D call TRBD1 (6 bases). The CDR3 contains 15 residues. V lost 4 bases, J lost 1 base, and 12 bases lay in between. Germline lookup yields CDR1 LNHDA and CDR2 SQIVND (reference sequence). In DNA, the CDR3 is TGTGCCAGTAGTAGACAGGTTTGGGGCACAGATACGCAGTATTTT. This codes for CASSRQVWGTDTQYF.

The chain links TRBV27 to TRBJ2-3; 9 bases are shared with TRBD1. The CDR3 spans 14 residues. After removal of 5 bases from V and 6 bases from J, the junction contained 6 bases not matched to a gene. Germline V lookup: CDR1 MNHEY, CDR2 SMNVEV (reference sequence). CDR3 in DNA: TGTGCCAGCAGTAGGGACAGGGCGGCTGATACGCAGTATTTT. Translation gives CASSRDRAADTQYF.

The chain joins TRBV20-1 to TRBJ1-1; D unresolved. Per the germline V gene, CDR1 is DFQATT and CDR2 is SNEGSKA (reference sequence). V lost 6 bases and J 5 bases, leaving 7 bases between the germline ends. The CDR3 is made up of 10 amino acids. The CDR3 reads CSAPGTEAFF. In DNA, the CDR3 is TGCAGTGCCCCCGGGACTGAAGCTTTCTTT.

This chain links TRBV4-1 with TRBJ2-3; D may be TRBD2 (7 bases). Per germline, CDR1 MGHRA and CDR2 YSYEKL. V was pared by 1 base and J by 6 bases, with 20 bases between. This CDR3 is 17 amino acids long. This CDR3 reads CASSQGRGAGARDTQYF. CDR3 in DNA: TGCGCCAGCAGCCAAGGAAGGGGGGCGGGGGCCCGGGATACGCAGTATTTT.

V gene TRBV19 combines with J gene TRBJ2-7; 7 bases fit TRBD2. The CDR3 has 17 residues. Trimming cost V 4 bases and J 2 bases; bases outside gene matches: 14. Per the germline V gene, CDR1 is LNHDA and CDR2 is SQIVND (reference sequence). The CDR3 DNA is TGTGCCAGTAGTACTCGGACTAGTCTCGCTAGAACCTACGAGCAGTACTTC. This translates into CASSTRTSLARTYEQYF. Using reference TRBV19 and TRBJ2-7 for the parts outside the CDR3, the full variable domain is DGGITQSPKYLFRKEGQNVTLSCEQNLNHDAMYWYRQDPGQGLRLIYYSQIVNDFQKGDIAEGYSVSREKKESFPLTVTSAQKNPTAFYLCASSTRTSLARTYEQYFGPGTRLTVT.

This clone was seen once. The chain combines TRBV6-1 with TRBJ1-3, with 12 bases matching TRBD1. In germline, CDR1 is MNHNS, CDR2 SASEGT. The CDR3 length is 17 residues. With 1 base clipped from V and 4 bases from J, the junction kept 5 bases outside the gene matches. CDR3 coding DNA: TGTGCCAGCAGTGAAGGGGGACAGGGGGCAGCGGGAAACACCATATATTTT. Its translation: CASSEGGQGAAGNTIYF.

This chain uses TRBV6-6 with TRBJ1-5; 7 positions match TRBD1. This CDR3 is built from 15 residues. Per germline, CDR1 MNHNY and CDR2 SVGAGI (reference sequence). The J segment lost 4 bases and the V segment lost 7 bases, leaving 10 bases of the junction unmatched. CDR3 sequence (DNA): TGTGCCAGCATCGAGACAGGGAGGATGAATCAGCCCCAGCATTTT. This sequence encodes CASIETGRMNQPQHF.

This sequence joins TRBV11-1 and TRBJ2-1; perhaps TRBD1 as D (6 bases). Between the trimmed V and J ends, which lost 5 bases and 10 bases, there was a span of 12 bases. CDR3 size: 12 residues. Looked up from germline, CDR1 is SGHAT and CDR2 is FQDESV (reference sequence). The DNA of the CDR3 is TGTGCCAGCAGCCACAGGGTTGGAGAGCAGTTCTTC. Its translation: CASSHRVGEQFF.

The chain couples TRBV5-1 to TRBJ2-7, with TRBD2 matching 14 bases. The CDR3 extends over 18 amino acids. With V trimmed by 4 bases and J by 1 base, 10 bases remained unmatched. Germline V gene lookup returns CDR1 SGHRS and CDR2 YFSETQ. The CDR3 loop reads CASSPGTSGRKGSYEQYF. The CDR3 DNA reads as TGCGCCAGCAGCCCCGGGACTAGCGGGAGAAAAGGATCCTACGAGCAGTACTTC.